A selection of T cell receptor beta chains follows, all from one sample in a study of blood T cell repertoires in COVID-19. Here immunoSEQ multiplex PCR was the method, and the copy in TCRdb shows in-frame clones only, minus some. The repertoire has around 300,000 clones, 89% of them found once; the top ten carry 1.5% to 2%. The sequenced material came from PBMCs or T cells enriched from blood (not recorded which). These receptors originate from a woman aged 40 to 50 who had recovered from COVID-19. Each CDR3 is given with its conserved first and last residue. The D gene is left open where the match is weak. Size values are once, few and many counts, or a class for expanded clones, and some rows have none.

J: TRBJ2-2; V: TRBV7-7; length: 15; size: NA; D: TRBD2; DNA: TGTGCTAGCAGAATAGCGGGAGTACCCACCGGGGAGCTGTTTTTT; CDR3: CASRIAGVPTGELFF
J: TRBJ2-1; V: TRBV2; length: 14; size: NA; D: TRBD1; DNA: TGTGCCAGCAGTGGGGGACAGGGGTACAATGAGCAGTTCTTC; CDR3: CASSGGQGYNEQFF
J: TRBJ2-1; V: TRBV5-4; length: 15; size: NA; D: NA; DNA: TGTGCCAGCAGCTTAGGAGGGGCCTCCTACAATGAGCAGTTCTTC; CDR3: CASSLGGASYNEQFF
J: TRBJ1-5; V: TRBV30; length: 13; size: NA; D: NA; DNA: TGTGCCTGGAGAGGGGGTACGGGTCAGCCCCAGCATTTT; CDR3: CAWRGGTGQPQHF
J: TRBJ1-6; V: TRBV7-9; length: 14; size: NA; D: NA; DNA: TGTGCCAGCAGCCGAAGGGACACCAATTCACCCCTCCACTTT; CDR3: CASSRRDTNSPLHF
J: TRBJ1-5; V: TRBV30; length: 13; size: NA; D: TRBD1; DNA: TGTGCCTGGAAAACAGGGACAGGGCAGCCCCAGCATTTT; CDR3: CAWKTGTGQPQHF
J: TRBJ1-1; V: TRBV7-9; length: 14; size: NA; D: NA; DNA: TGTGCCAGCAGCCTACCGCCGTCGAACACTGAAGCTTTCTTT; CDR3: CASSLPPSNTEAFF
J: TRBJ2-2; V: TRBV3-1/TRBV3-2; length: 17; size: NA; D: TRBD2; DNA: TGTGCCAGCAGCCGCCACACCGGGACTAGCGTTACCGGGGAGCTGTTTTTT; CDR3: CASSRHTGTSVTGELFF
J: TRBJ2-7; V: TRBV19; length: 16; size: NA; D: NA; DNA: TGTGCCAGTAGTGATCTTCCTACGGGGAGTTTGGACGAGCAGTACTTC; CDR3: CASSDLPTGSLDEQYF
J: TRBJ2-5; V: TRBV3-1/TRBV3-2; length: 13; size: NA; D: NA; DNA: TGTGCCAGCAGCCTACAATGGCCTCCTACCCAGTACTTC; CDR3: CASSLQWPPTQYF
J: TRBJ2-6; V: TRBV4-1; length: 17; size: NA; D: TRBD1; DNA: TGCGCCAGCAGCCAGACAGGGCAAAACTCTGGGGCCAACGTCCTGACTTTC; CDR3: CASSQTGQNSGANVLTF
J: TRBJ1-4; V: TRBV6-5; length: 15; size: NA; D: NA; DNA: TGTGCCAGCAGTTACTCGGGGCAGATTACGGAAAAACTGTTTTTT; CDR3: CASSYSGQITEKLFF
J: TRBJ2-1; V: TRBV9; length: 14; size: NA; D: NA; DNA: TGTGCCAGCAGCGTAATTTTTGGGGCGAGTGAGCAGTTCTTC; CDR3: CASSVIFGASEQFF
J: TRBJ2-5; V: TRBV9; length: 12; size: NA; D: NA; DNA: TGTGCCAGCAGCGTAGAAGGGGGGACCCAGTACTTC; CDR3: CASSVEGGTQYF
J: TRBJ2-1; V: TRBV27; length: 15; size: NA; D: NA; DNA: TGTGCCAGCAGCTTCGAGTTTGGCCCCCTAGATGAGCAGTTCTTC; CDR3: CASSFEFGPLDEQFF
J: TRBJ1-1; V: TRBV2; length: 13; size: once; D: NA; DNA: TGTGCCAGCAGTGAAGGGCAGGGCACTGAAGCTTTCTTT; CDR3: CASSEGQGTEAFF
J: TRBJ1-2; V: TRBV3-1/TRBV3-2; length: 13; size: NA; D: NA; DNA: TGTGCCAGCAGCCGGGACTCAAACTATGGCTACACCTTC; CDR3: CASSRDSNYGYTF
J: TRBJ2-7; V: TRBV5-1; length: 15; size: once; D: TRBD1; DNA: TGCGCCAGCAGCTTGGTCGCTGACAGGGACAACGAGCAGTACTTC; CDR3: CASSLVADRDNEQYF
J: TRBJ2-1; V: TRBV9; length: 13; size: NA; D: NA; DNA: TGTGCCAGCAGCGTAACTCGGGACAATGAGCAGTTCTTC; CDR3: CASSVTRDNEQFF
J: TRBJ2-3; V: TRBV27; length: 16; size: NA; D: TRBD1; DNA: TGTGCCAGCAGTGATCCGGGACAGGGGGTTTCAGATACGCAGTATTTT; CDR3: CASSDPGQGVSDTQYF
J: TRBJ1-1; V: TRBV10-2; length: 15; size: NA; D: TRBD1; DNA: TGCGCCAGCAGTGAAAGGGGGCGAGGGGACACTGAAGCTTTCTTT; CDR3: CASSERGRGDTEAFF
J: TRBJ1-2; V: TRBV20-1; length: 11; size: NA; D: NA; DNA: TGCAGTGCTAGTGGAGAGTGGGGCTACACCTTC; CDR3: CSASGEWGYTF
J: TRBJ2-5; V: TRBV29-1; length: 11; size: NA; D: NA; DNA: TGCAGCGTTGAGCCGGGGGAGACCCAGTACTTC; CDR3: CSVEPGETQYF
J: TRBJ1-5; V: TRBV5-8; length: 16; size: NA; D: NA; DNA: TGTGCCAGCAGCTTGGTCCGCGGGGTTAGGGATCAGCCCCAGCATTTT; CDR3: CASSLVRGVRDQPQHF
J: TRBJ2-4; V: TRBV5-8; length: 18; size: NA; D: TRBD1; DNA: TGTGCCAGCAGCCGCCGGGACAGGGGGGGACTAGCCAAAAACATTCAGTACTTC; CDR3: CASSRRDRGGLAKNIQYF
J: TRBJ1-2; V: TRBV11-2; length: 12; size: NA; D: NA; DNA: TGTGCCAGCAGCCCGGACAGATACGGCTACACCTTC; CDR3: CASSPDRYGYTF
J: TRBJ1-6; V: TRBV30; length: 14; size: NA; D: NA; DNA: TGTGCCTGGAGTGCCCAGGTCTATAATTCACCCCTCCACTTT; CDR3: CAWSAQVYNSPLHF
J: TRBJ1-3; V: TRBV19; length: 13; size: NA; D: TRBD1; DNA: TGTGCCAGTAGCCAGACAGGGGCAAACACCATATATTTT; CDR3: CASSQTGANTIYF
J: TRBJ2-1; V: TRBV5-1; length: 16; size: NA; D: TRBD2; DNA: TGCGCCAGCAGCTTAGGCGGGACTAGCTCCTACAATGAGCAGTTCTTC; CDR3: CASSLGGTSSYNEQFF
J: TRBJ1-1; V: TRBV5-1; length: 15; size: once; D: TRBD1; DNA: TGCGCCAGCAGCTGGGGACAGGCTATGAACACTGAAGCTTTCTTT; CDR3: CASSWGQAMNTEAFF
J: TRBJ2-1; V: TRBV11-1; length: 16; size: NA; D: TRBD1; DNA: TGTGCCAGCAGCTTCCGGACAGGCAGCTCCTACAATGAGCAGTTCTTC; CDR3: CASSFRTGSSYNEQFF
J: TRBJ1-5; V: TRBV19; length: 17; size: NA; D: TRBD1; DNA: TGTGCCAGTAGTGGGGGGGGACAGGCCAATTTGAGACAGCCCCAGCATTTT; CDR3: CASSGGGQANLRQPQHF
J: TRBJ2-5; V: TRBV4-2; length: 14; size: NA; D: TRBD2; DNA: TGTGCCAGCAGCCCGCGGGGGGCCCAAGAGACCCAGTACTTC; CDR3: CASSPRGAQETQYF
J: TRBJ2-5; V: TRBV7-2; length: 14; size: NA; D: TRBD2; DNA: TGTGCCAGTTTGGAAGGTAGCGGGCAGGGGACCCAGTACTTC; CDR3: CASLEGSGQGTQYF
J: TRBJ1-2; V: TRBV7-2; length: 14; size: NA; D: NA; DNA: TGTGCCAGCAGACAAGGGAGGGAAAACTATGGCTACACCTTC; CDR3: CASRQGRENYGYTF
J: TRBJ1-2; V: TRBV20-1; length: 11; size: few; D: NA; DNA: TGCAGTGCTACGATCCGGGAGGGCTACACCTTC; CDR3: CSATIREGYTF
J: TRBJ1-1; V: TRBV7-9; length: 9; size: once; D: NA; DNA: TGTGCCATAGACAGTGAAGCTTTCTTT; CDR3: CAIDSEAFF
J: TRBJ2-7; V: TRBV14; length: 14; size: NA; D: TRBD2; DNA: TGTGCCAGCAGCCTCAACCGGGACTACTACGAGCAGTACTTC; CDR3: CASSLNRDYYEQYF
J: TRBJ2-7; V: TRBV5-1; length: 14; size: NA; D: NA; DNA: TGCGCCAGCAGCTTCGACAGTTGGGCCTACGAGCAGTACTTC; CDR3: CASSFDSWAYEQYF
J: TRBJ2-7; V: TRBV5-6; length: 15; size: NA; D: TRBD2; DNA: TGTGCCAGCAGCCTCGGACTAGCGGGAACCCGGGAGCAGTACTTC; CDR3: CASSLGLAGTREQYF
J: TRBJ2-2; V: TRBV6-5; length: 13; size: NA; D: TRBD1; DNA: TGTGCCAGCAGACAGGGGATCACCGGGGAGCTGTTTTTT; CDR3: CASRQGITGELFF
J: TRBJ1-1; V: TRBV2; length: 14; size: NA; D: NA; DNA: TGTGCCAGCAGTGATCAGGGGCTGAACACTGAAGCTTTCTTT; CDR3: CASSDQGLNTEAFF
J: TRBJ1-2; V: TRBV5-1; length: 12; size: NA; D: TRBD1; DNA: TGCGCCAGCAGCTTGGATAACAGGGGTCTAGACTTC; CDR3: CASSLDNRGLDF
J: TRBJ2-7; V: TRBV18; length: 14; size: NA; D: TRBD1; DNA: TGTGCCAGCTCACCGGGACAGGGGGTTAGCGAGCAGTACTTC; CDR3: CASSPGQGVSEQYF
J: TRBJ2-7; V: TRBV5-1; length: 16; size: NA; D: NA; DNA: TGCGCCAGCAGCTTGGGTGGGGGGACCCCTTCCTACGAGCAGTACTTC; CDR3: CASSLGGGTPSYEQYF
J: TRBJ1-4; V: TRBV30; length: 15; size: NA; D: TRBD1; DNA: TGTGCCTGGAGTCAGGGGACAGGGGTTAATGAAAAACTGTTTTTT; CDR3: CAWSQGTGVNEKLFF
J: TRBJ1-2; V: TRBV7-9; length: 12; size: NA; D: NA; DNA: TGTGCCAGCAGCTTATCATCGGGGCGGGGCACCTTC; CDR3: CASSLSSGRGTF
J: TRBJ2-7; V: TRBV13; length: 16; size: NA; D: NA; DNA: TGTGCCAGCAGCCCAGGCCCCGCAGGGATCTCCTACGAGCAGTACTTC; CDR3: CASSPGPAGISYEQYF